One sample yielded the 8 T cell receptor beta chains listed below, sequenced in a study of OX40 agonist ivuxolimab in advanced cancers. Profiled with immunoSEQ multiplex PCR; TCRdb holds only in-frame clones, not every one. Here the sample spans around 61,000 clones, 75% to 90% being singletons. This material consisted of CD4+ or CD8+ T cells sorted from blood, taken in a trial of the OX40 agonist ivuxolimab. These receptors originate from an adult with an advanced solid tumor such as melanoma, head and neck, liver or kidney cancer.

This clone was counted between two and nine times. The V and J genes are TRBV9 and TRBJ1-1, with D unresolved. Germline V lookup: CDR1 SGDLS, CDR2 YYNGEE. Trimming stripped 4 bases from V and 2 bases from J, with 12 bases between. The CDR3 extends over 14 amino acids. The CDR3 DNA follows: TGTGCCAGCAGCCCTCTGCTGTCAAACACTGAAGCTTTCTTT. Amino acids: CASSPLLSNTEAFF. Combining the CDR3 with reference TRBV9 and TRBJ1-1 gives the whole variable domain DSGVTQTPKHLITATGQRVTLRCSPRSGDLSVYWYQQSLDQGLQFLIQYYNGEERAKGNILERFSAQQFPDLHSELNLSSLELGDSALYFCASSPLLSNTEAFFGQGTRLTVV.

The chain is built from TRBV4-1 and TRBJ2-7; 10 bases fit TRBD1. The germline CDR1 and CDR2 sequences are MGHRA and YSYEKL. The CDR3 sequence is 15 residues long. The J segment lost 3 bases and the V segment lost 2 bases, leaving 4 bases of the junction unmatched. The CDR3 DNA is TGCGCCAGCAGCCAACCCGGGACAGGGGTCTACGAGCAGTACTTC. It specifies CASSQPGTGVYEQYF.

This chain links TRBV2 with TRBJ2-3, with TRBD1 matching over 9 bases. Losses at the gene ends were 6 bases for V and 5 bases for J; bases not matched to a gene: 9. Germline-derived CDR1 and CDR2 are SNHLY and FYNNEI. The CDR3 length is 15 residues. The CDR3 DNA sequence: TGTGCCAGCAGCTCAGGGACAGGGCGCGGAGATACGCAGTATTTT. Translating it yields CASSSGTGRGDTQYF.

The chain employs TRBV21-1 and TRBJ2-3; TRBD2, the D gene given by the table, was not confirmed from the DNA. TRBV21-1 is described as a pseudogene. The CDR3 is 16 residues long. The DNA for the CDR3 is TGTGCCAGCAGCAAAGGAGAGCGGGAGATAACAGATACGCAGTATTTT. It yields the protein CASSKGEREITDTQYF.

In its sample, this clone was seen once. The chain carries TRBV9 and TRBJ2-2, with D hard to call. The germline V gene encodes CDR1 SGDLS and CDR2 YYNGEE. The CDR3 is 16 amino acids. Trimming cost V 0 bases and J 4 bases, with 13 bases left between them. CDR3 sequence reads: CASSVELGIGTGELFF. The CDR3 DNA reads as TGTGCCAGCAGCGTAGAGTTAGGTATCGGCACCGGGGAGCTGTTTTTT. Full variable domain (outside the CDR3, taken from reference TRBV9 and TRBJ2-2): DSGVTQTPKHLITATGQRVTLRCSPRSGDLSVYWYQQSLDQGLQFLIQYYNGEERAKGNILERFSAQQFPDLHSELNLSSLELGDSALYFCASSVELGIGTGELFFGEGSRLTVL.

The rearrangement links TRBV7-9 to TRBJ1-4, with TRBD1 as a possible D gene (6 bases). The CDR3 is 14 residues long. V was clipped by 5 bases and J by 7 bases, with 14 bases between them. CDR1 is SEHNR and CDR2 is FQNEAQ in the germline V gene (reference sequence). The CDR3 reads CASSPGQRTEKLFF. CDR3 in DNA: TGTGCCAGCAGCCCCGGACAGCGAACTGAAAAACTGTTTTTT.

This clone is termed medium-sized (0.01 to 0.1%). The chain is built from TRBV7-3 and TRBJ2-2; TRBD2 might be the D (6 bases). There are 18 residues in the CDR3. In germline, CDR1 is SGHTA, CDR2 FQGTGA. V was cut by 0 bases and J by 4 bases, with 18 bases left in between. The CDR3 DNA reads as TGTGCCAGCAGCTTAACGCCGGAGCTAGCGAAGATCACCGGGGAGCTGTTTTTT. Translation: CASSLTPELAKITGELFF.

The J gene is TRBJ2-1, the V gene TRBV6-5; D might be TRBD1 (6 bases). CDR3 length: 15 amino acids. The V end was cut by 8 bases, the J end by 1 base, with 15 bases between. Per the germline V gene, CDR1 is MNHEY and CDR2 is SVGAGI. The CDR3 loop is CASHPMDSSYNEQFF. CDR3 DNA: TGTGCCAGCCACCCCATGGACAGTTCCTACAATGAGCAGTTCTTC.